The next 9 T cell receptor beta chains were all read from a single sample in a study of shared clonotypes between healthy human individuals. Data came from immunoSEQ multiplex PCR; TCRdb stores just in-frame clones and leaves some out. The table shows over 850,000 clones, with around 82% occurring only once. The sample consisted of memory CD4+ T cells from PBMCs. Subset indicated: CD45RA-negative fraction. These receptors all stem from a man between 18 and 35 years old in good health. Some clones in this sample may be carry-over from other donors' samples.

This chain links TRBV28 with TRBJ1-3, with D unresolved. The V gene's germline CDR1 is MDHEN and CDR2 SYDVKM. With 6 bases removed from V and 2 bases from J, the gap between germline ends came to 14 bases. The CDR3 totals 15 residues. The CDR3 is CASSPTAGTGNTIYF. DNA for the CDR3: TGTGCCAGCAGCCCCACAGCCGGGACTGGAAACACCATATATTTT.

CDR3 DNA: TGTGCCAGCATCGGCTCGGGACTAGCGGGAGGGCCAGGCTGGGCCAAAAACATTCAGTACTTC. Translation: CASIGSGLAGGPGWAKNIQYF. This chain connects TRBV28 to TRBJ2-4; 16 bases align to TRBD2. V lost 7 bases to trimming and J lost 1 base; unmatched junction nucleotides: 16. This CDR3 comprises 21 residues. Germline CDR1 and CDR2: MDHEN and SYDVKM.

The V gene is TRBV19, the J gene TRBJ2-1; unclear D gene. Germline V lookup: CDR1 LNHDA, CDR2 SQIVND (reference sequence). With 3 bases removed from V and 0 bases from J, the gap between germline ends came to 9 bases. This CDR3 is 15 amino acids long. CDR3 protein: CASSMGSGSYNEQFF. CDR3 bases: TGTGCCAGTAGTATGGGCTCGGGCTCCTACAATGAGCAGTTCTTC.

The chain recombines TRBV14 with TRBJ2-3, with no clear D. V was clipped by 0 bases and J by 4 bases, with 11 bases between them. The germline V gene encodes CDR1 SGHDN and CDR2 FVKESK. The CDR3 is made up of 15 amino acids. CDR3 bases: TGTGCCAGCAGCCAAGATGTGGGCCCCCCAGATACGCAGTATTTT. This sequence encodes CASSQDVGPPDTQYF.

This clone was recorded a few times. J is TRBJ2-7 and V is TRBV2; TRBD2 is a possible D gene (5 bases). The length of the CDR3 is 13 residues. Trimming took 7 bases from V and 7 from J, leaving 17 bases between them. Looked up from germline, CDR1 is SNHLY and CDR2 is FYNNEI. The DNA of the CDR3 is TGTGCCAGCAATGTGGACTCCATGGGGGAGCAGTACTTC. As protein: CASNVDSMGEQYF.

V usage is TRBV30 and J usage is TRBJ1-5; perhaps TRBD1 as D (5 bases). Germline assignment: CDR1 GTSNPN and CDR2 SVGIG (reference sequence). V was shortened by 0 bases and J by 7 bases, with 10 bases between the two germline ends. This CDR3 contains 13 residues. The CDR3: CAWSVERGQPQHF. In DNA form, the CDR3 reads TGTGCCTGGAGTGTAGAGCGGGGGCAGCCCCAGCATTTT. The full variable domain, rest sourced from reference TRBV30 and TRBJ1-5, is SQTIHQWPATLVQPVGSPLSLECTVEGTSNPNLYWYRQAAGRGLQLLFYSVGIGQISSEVPQNLSASRPQDRQFILSSKKLLLSDSGFYLCAWSVERGQPQHFGDGTRLSIL.

The rearrangement links TRBV21-1 to TRBJ2-7. TRBV21-1 is designated a pseudogene. The CDR3 has 15 residues. The CDR3 protein is CASSTKNEGTYEQYF. Here the CDR3 DNA reads TGTGCCAGCAGCACCAAAAACGAGGGGACCTACGAGCAGTACTTC.

This rearrangement joins TRBV11-2 to TRBJ1-2; 9 bases line up with TRBD1. J gave up 6 bases and V 3 bases, and 5 bases lay outside the gene matches. The CDR3 length is 14 residues. Germline V gene lookup returns CDR1 SGHAT and CDR2 FQNNGV. CDR3 loop: CASSFGTGHDGYTF. Written as DNA, the CDR3 is TGTGCCAGCAGCTTCGGGACAGGGCACGATGGCTACACCTTC. The full variable domain, with the rest looked up from reference TRBV11-2 and TRBJ1-2, is EAGVAQSPRYKIIEKRQSVAFWCNPISGHATLYWYQQILGQGPKLLIQFQNNGVVDDSQLPKDRFSAERLKGVDSTLKIQPAKLEDSAVYLCASSFGTGHDGYTFGSGTRLTVV.

The rearrangement links TRBV6-5 to TRBJ1-3; D is unresolved. CDR1 MNHEY and CDR2 SVGAGI come from the germline V gene. This CDR3 spans 14 amino acids. V lost 4 bases and J lost 4, with 11 bases in between. The CDR3 is CASSSSSSGNTIYF. The CDR3 DNA sequence: TGTGCCAGCAGTTCGTCTAGCTCCGGAAACACCATATATTTT.